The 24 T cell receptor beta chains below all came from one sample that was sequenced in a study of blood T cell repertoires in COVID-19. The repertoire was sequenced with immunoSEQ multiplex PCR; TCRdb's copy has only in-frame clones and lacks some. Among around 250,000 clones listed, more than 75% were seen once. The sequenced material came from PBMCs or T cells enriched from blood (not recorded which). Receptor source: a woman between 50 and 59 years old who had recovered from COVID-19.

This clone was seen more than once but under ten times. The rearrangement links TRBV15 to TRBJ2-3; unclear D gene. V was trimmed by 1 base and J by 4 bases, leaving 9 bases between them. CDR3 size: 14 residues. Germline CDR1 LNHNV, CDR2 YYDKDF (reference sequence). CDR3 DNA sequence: TGTGCCACCAGCAGAGCTGGTCAGGCAGATACGCAGTATTTT. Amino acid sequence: CATSRAGQADTQYF.

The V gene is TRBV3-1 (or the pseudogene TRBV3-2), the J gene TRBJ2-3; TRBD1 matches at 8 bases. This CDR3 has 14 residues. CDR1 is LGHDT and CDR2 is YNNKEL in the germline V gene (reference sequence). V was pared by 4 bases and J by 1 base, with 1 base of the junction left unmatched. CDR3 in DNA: TGTGCCAGCAGCCCGGGACAGGGCACAGATACGCAGTATTTT. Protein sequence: CASSPGQGTDTQYF.

The CDR3 here is CASSLAQGRAEAFF. The CDR3 DNA sequence: TGCGCCAGCAGCTTGGCCCAGGGGAGGGCTGAAGCTTTCTTT. This chain links TRBV5-1 with TRBJ1-1; D possibly corresponds to TRBD1 (6 bases). This CDR3 is 14 amino acids long. The germline gives CDR1 SGHRS, CDR2 YFSETQ. The V end lost 0 bases, the J end lost 6 bases, and 12 bases lay between the germline ends.

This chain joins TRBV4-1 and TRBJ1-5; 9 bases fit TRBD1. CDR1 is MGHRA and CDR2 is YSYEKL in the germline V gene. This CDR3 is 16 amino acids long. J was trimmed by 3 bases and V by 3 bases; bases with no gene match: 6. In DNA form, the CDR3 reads TGCGCCAGCAGCCAGGGACAGGGAGGTTTCAATCAGCCCCAGCATTTT. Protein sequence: CASSQGQGGFNQPQHF.

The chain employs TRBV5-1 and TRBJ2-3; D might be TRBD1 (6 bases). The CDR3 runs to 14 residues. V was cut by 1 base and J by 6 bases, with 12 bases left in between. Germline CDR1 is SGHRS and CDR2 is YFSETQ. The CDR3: CASSLRDTVDTQYF. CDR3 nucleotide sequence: TGCGCCAGCAGCTTGCGGGACACGGTGGATACGCAGTATTTT. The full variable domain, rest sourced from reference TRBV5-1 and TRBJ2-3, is KAGVTQTPRYLIKTRGQQVTLSCSPISGHRSVSWYQQTPGQGLQFLFEYFSETQRNKGNFPGRFSGRQFSNSRSEMNVSTLELGDSALYLCASSLRDTVDTQYFGPGTRLTVL.

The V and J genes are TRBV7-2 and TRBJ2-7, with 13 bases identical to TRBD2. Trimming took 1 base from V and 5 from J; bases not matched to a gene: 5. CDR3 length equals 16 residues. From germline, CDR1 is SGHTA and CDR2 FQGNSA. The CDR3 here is CASSLGRLAGGDEQYF. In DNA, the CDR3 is TGTGCCAGCAGCTTAGGACGACTAGCGGGAGGTGACGAGCAGTACTTC.

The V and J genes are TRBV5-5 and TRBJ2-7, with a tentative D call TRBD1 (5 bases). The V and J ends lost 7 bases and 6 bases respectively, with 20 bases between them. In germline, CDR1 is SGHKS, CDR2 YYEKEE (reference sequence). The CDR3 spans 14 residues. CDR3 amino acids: CASLPLGQISEQYF. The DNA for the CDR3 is TGTGCCAGCCTCCCTCTGGGGCAGATTTCCGAGCAGTACTTC.

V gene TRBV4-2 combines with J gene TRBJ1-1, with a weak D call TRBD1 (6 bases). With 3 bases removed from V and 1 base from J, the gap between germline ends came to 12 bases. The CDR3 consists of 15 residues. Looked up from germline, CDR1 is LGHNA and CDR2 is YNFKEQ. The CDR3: CASSHNTGRNTEAFF. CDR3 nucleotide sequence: TGTGCCAGCAGCCATAACACAGGGAGGAACACTGAAGCTTTCTTT.

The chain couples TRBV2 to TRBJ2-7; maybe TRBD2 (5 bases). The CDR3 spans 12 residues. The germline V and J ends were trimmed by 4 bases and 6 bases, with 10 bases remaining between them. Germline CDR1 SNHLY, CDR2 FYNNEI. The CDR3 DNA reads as TGTGCCAGCAGTGTAGAGGGTGTCGAGCAGTACTTC. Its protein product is CASSVEGVEQYF.

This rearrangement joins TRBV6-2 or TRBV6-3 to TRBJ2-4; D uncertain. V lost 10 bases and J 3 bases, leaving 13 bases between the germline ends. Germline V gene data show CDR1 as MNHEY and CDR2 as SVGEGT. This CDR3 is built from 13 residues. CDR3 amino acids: CATTPNYKNIQYF. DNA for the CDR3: TGTGCCACCACCCCGAACTACAAAAACATTCAGTACTTC.

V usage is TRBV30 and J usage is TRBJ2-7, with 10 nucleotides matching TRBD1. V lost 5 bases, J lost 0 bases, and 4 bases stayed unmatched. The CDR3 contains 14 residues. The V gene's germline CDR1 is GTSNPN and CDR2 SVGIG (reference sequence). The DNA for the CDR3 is TGTGCCTGGGGGGGGACAGGGGACTCCTACGAGCAGTACTTC. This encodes CAWGGTGDSYEQYF.

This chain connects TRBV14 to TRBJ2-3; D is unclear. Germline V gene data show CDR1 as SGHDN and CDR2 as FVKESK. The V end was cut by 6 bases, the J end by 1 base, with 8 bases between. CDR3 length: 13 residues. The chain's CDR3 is CASRMSGTDTQYF. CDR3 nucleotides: TGTGCCAGCAGGATGAGCGGCACAGATACGCAGTATTTT.

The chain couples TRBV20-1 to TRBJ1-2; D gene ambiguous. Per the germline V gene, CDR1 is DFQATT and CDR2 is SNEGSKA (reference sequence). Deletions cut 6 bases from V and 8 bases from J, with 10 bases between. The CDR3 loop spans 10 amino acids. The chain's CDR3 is CSASTSGYTF. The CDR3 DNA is TGCAGTGCCTCGACTAGCGGCTACACCTTC.

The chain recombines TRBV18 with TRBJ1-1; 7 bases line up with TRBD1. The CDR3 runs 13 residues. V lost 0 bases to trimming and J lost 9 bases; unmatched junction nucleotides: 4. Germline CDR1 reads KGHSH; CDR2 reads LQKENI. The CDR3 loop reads CASSPPGTAQAFF. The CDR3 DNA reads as TGTGCCAGCTCACCACCGGGGACAGCCCAAGCTTTCTTT.

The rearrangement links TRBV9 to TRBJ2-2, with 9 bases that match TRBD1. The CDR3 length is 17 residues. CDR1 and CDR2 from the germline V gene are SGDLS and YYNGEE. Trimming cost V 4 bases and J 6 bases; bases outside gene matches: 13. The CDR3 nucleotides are TGTGCCAGCAGCCATACAGGGACAGGGTTTCATTCCGGGGAGCTGTTTTTT. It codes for CASSHTGTGFHSGELFF. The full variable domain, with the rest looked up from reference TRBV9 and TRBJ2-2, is DSGVTQTPKHLITATGQRVTLRCSPRSGDLSVYWYQQSLDQGLQFLIQYYNGEERAKGNILERFSAQQFPDLHSELNLSSLELGDSALYFCASSHTGTGFHSGELFFGEGSRLTVL.

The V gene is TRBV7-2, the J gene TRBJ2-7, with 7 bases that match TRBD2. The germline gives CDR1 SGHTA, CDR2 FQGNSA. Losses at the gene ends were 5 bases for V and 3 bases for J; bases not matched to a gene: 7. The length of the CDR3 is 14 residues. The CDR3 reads CASSPEGLNYEQYF. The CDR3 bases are TGTGCCAGCAGCCCAGAGGGACTAAACTACGAGCAGTACTTC.

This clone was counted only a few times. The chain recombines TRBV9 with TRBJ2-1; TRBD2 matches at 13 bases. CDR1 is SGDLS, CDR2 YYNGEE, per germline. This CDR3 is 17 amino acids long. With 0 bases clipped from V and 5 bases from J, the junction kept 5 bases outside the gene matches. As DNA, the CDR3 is TGTGCCAGCAGCGTAGAGGGACTAGCGGGGCCGAACAATGAGCAGTTCTTC. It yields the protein CASSVEGLAGPNNEQFF.

CDR3 region: CASSPGQGRGYTF. In DNA, the CDR3 is TGTGCCAGCAGTCCGGGACAGGGACGAGGCTACACCTTC. The chain couples TRBV6-5 to TRBJ1-2, with 9 positions matching TRBD1. CDR3 length: 13 residues. With V trimmed by 5 bases and J by 8 bases, 6 bases remained unmatched. CDR1 MNHEY and CDR2 SVGAGI come from the germline V gene.

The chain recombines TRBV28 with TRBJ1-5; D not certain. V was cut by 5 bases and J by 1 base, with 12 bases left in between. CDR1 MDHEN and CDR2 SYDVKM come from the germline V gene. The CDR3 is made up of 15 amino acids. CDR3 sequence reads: CASSPRRGSNQPQHF. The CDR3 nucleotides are TGTGCCAGCAGTCCCCGCCGAGGGAGCAATCAGCCCCAGCATTTT.

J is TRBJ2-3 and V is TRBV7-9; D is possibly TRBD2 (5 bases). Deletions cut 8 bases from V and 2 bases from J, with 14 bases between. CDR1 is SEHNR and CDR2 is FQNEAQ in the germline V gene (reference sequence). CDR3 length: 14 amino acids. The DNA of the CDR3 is TGTGCCAGCGGCGAGGGCAGGACCACAGATACGCAGTATTTT. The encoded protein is CASGEGRTTDTQYF.

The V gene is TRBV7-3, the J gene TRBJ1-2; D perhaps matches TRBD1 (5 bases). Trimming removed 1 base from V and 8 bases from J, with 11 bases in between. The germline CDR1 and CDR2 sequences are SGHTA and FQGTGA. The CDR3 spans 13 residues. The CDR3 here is CASSLRGGAGYTF. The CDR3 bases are TGTGCCAGCAGCTTAAGGGGTGGGGCCGGCTACACCTTC.

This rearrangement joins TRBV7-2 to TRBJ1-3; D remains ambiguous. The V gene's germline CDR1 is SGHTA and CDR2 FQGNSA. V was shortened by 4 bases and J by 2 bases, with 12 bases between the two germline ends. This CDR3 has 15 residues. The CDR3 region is CASSYQTIAGNTIYF. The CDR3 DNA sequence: TGTGCCAGCAGCTATCAGACAATAGCTGGAAACACCATATATTTT.

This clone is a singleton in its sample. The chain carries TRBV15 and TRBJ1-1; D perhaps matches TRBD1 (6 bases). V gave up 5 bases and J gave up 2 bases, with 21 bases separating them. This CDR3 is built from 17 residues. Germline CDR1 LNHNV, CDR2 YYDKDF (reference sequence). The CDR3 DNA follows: TGTGCCACCAGCCCCCCAACGCAGGGGAATAGAAACACTGAAGCTTTCTTT. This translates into CATSPPTQGNRNTEAFF.

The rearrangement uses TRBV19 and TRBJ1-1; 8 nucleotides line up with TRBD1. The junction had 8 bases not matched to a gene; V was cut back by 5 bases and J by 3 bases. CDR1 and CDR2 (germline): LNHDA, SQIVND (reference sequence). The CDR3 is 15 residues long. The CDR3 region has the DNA TGTGCCAGTAGTCTAGGACAGGGTCGAGACACTGAAGCTTTCTTT. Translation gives CASSLGQGRDTEAFF.